A selection of T cell receptor beta chains follows, all from one sample in a study of shared clonotypes between healthy human individuals. Sequencing used immunoSEQ multiplex PCR; TCRdb keeps in-frame clones, though not all of them. Among roughly 1,100,000 clones listed, approximately 68% were seen once. Sequences were obtained from memory CD4+ T cells sorted from blood. The receptors originated from a man aged 18-30 years in good health. Each CDR3 is given with its conserved first and last residue. Fields, in order: D gene, V gene, J gene, CDR3 protein. A D gene is named only where the DNA matches it firmly.

d_call: TRBD2
v_call: TRBV2
j_call: TRBJ2-1
cdr3_aa: CASSEASPGLINEQFF

d_call: NA
v_call: TRBV2
j_call: TRBJ1-6
cdr3_aa: CASSLGPNSPLHF

d_call: NA
v_call: TRBV5-8
j_call: TRBJ1-5
cdr3_aa: CASSLTGNQPQHF

d_call: TRBD2
v_call: TRBV5-6
j_call: TRBJ2-3
cdr3_aa: CASSRTSASGDTQYF

d_call: TRBD1
v_call: TRBV7-6
j_call: TRBJ1-1
cdr3_aa: CASSPGQGLLNTEAFF

d_call: NA
v_call: TRBV14
j_call: TRBJ2-7
cdr3_aa: CASSQDLAYEQYF

d_call: NA
v_call: TRBV5-1
j_call: TRBJ2-1
cdr3_aa: CASSIYNEQFF

d_call: NA
v_call: TRBV4-3
j_call: TRBJ1-2
cdr3_aa: CASSQGTANYGYTF

d_call: NA
v_call: TRBV19
j_call: TRBJ2-6
cdr3_aa: CASSIGSGANVLTF

d_call: NA
v_call: TRBV2
j_call: TRBJ2-3
cdr3_aa: CASNWGGRGTDTQYF

d_call: TRBD2
v_call: TRBV7-9
j_call: TRBJ2-3
cdr3_aa: CASSSALAGGTDTQYF

d_call: NA
v_call: TRBV19
j_call: TRBJ1-1
cdr3_aa: CASSAKGLGNTEAFF

d_call: NA
v_call: TRBV21-1
j_call: TRBJ1-1
cdr3_aa: CASSKDGTGRMENTEAFF

d_call: NA
v_call: TRBV27
j_call: TRBJ2-3
cdr3_aa: CASSLDGWTQYF

d_call: NA
v_call: TRBV4-2
j_call: TRBJ2-3
cdr3_aa: CASSQDWLQEVYTDTQYF

d_call: NA
v_call: TRBV19
j_call: TRBJ2-5
cdr3_aa: CASSIRLVQETQYF

d_call: NA
v_call: TRBV6-6
j_call: TRBJ2-6
cdr3_aa: CASSQAGANVLTF

d_call: TRBD2
v_call: TRBV7-2
j_call: TRBJ2-2
cdr3_aa: CASSVGGLAGPTGELFF

d_call: NA
v_call: TRBV21-1
j_call: TRBJ2-7
cdr3_aa: CASSKACIVRAETYEQYF

d_call: TRBD1
v_call: TRBV6-5
j_call: TRBJ1-5
cdr3_aa: CASSWDSSRQPQHF

d_call: NA
v_call: TRBV30
j_call: TRBJ2-3
cdr3_aa: CACLKEGSTDTQYF

d_call: NA
v_call: TRBV7-3
j_call: TRBJ2-1
cdr3_aa: CASSLSSSGLGEQFF

d_call: TRBD1
v_call: TRBV6-1
j_call: TRBJ1-1
cdr3_aa: CASSASYQGGTEAFF

d_call: NA
v_call: TRBV30
j_call: NA
cdr3_aa: CAWSRGSYEQYF

d_call: TRBD1
v_call: TRBV5-1
j_call: TRBJ2-5
cdr3_aa: CASSSGTGGVETQYF

d_call: NA
v_call: TRBV9
j_call: TRBJ2-3
cdr3_aa: CASSVRGGLSTDTQYF

d_call: NA
v_call: TRBV5-8
j_call: TRBJ2-3
cdr3_aa: CASSRDSFTDTQYF

d_call: NA
v_call: TRBV2
j_call: TRBJ1-6
cdr3_aa: CASSVEDNSPLHF

d_call: NA
v_call: TRBV2
j_call: TRBJ1-2
cdr3_aa: CASRLQGIGYGYTF

d_call: TRBD1
v_call: TRBV5-1
j_call: TRBJ2-7
cdr3_aa: CASSSGTGEVYEQYF

d_call: NA
v_call: TRBV5-4
j_call: TRBJ2-5
cdr3_aa: CASSLGAAMETQYF

d_call: NA
v_call: TRBV7-2
j_call: TRBJ2-3
cdr3_aa: CASSLANWDGQYF

d_call: TRBD1
v_call: TRBV18
j_call: TRBJ1-2
cdr3_aa: CASSPGQGARAVYGYTF

d_call: TRBD1
v_call: TRBV5-6
j_call: TRBJ2-1
cdr3_aa: CASSHRQGSYNEQFF

d_call: NA
v_call: TRBV5-6
j_call: TRBJ2-1
cdr3_aa: CASSLAASLSYNEQFF

d_call: NA
v_call: TRBV5-8
j_call: TRBJ2-3
cdr3_aa: CASSLYGRGPDTQYF

d_call: NA
v_call: TRBV27
j_call: TRBJ1-4
cdr3_aa: CASRRVGQNEKLFF

d_call: TRBD1
v_call: TRBV19
j_call: TRBJ1-5
cdr3_aa: CASGDRVRNQPQHF

d_call: NA
v_call: TRBV5-4
j_call: TRBJ1-6
cdr3_aa: CASSGPGRDRNSPLHF

d_call: NA
v_call: TRBV27
j_call: TRBJ2-5
cdr3_aa: CASSRLISGNQETQYF

d_call: NA
v_call: TRBV19
j_call: TRBJ1-5
cdr3_aa: CASSMSVQPQHF

d_call: NA
v_call: TRBV12-5
j_call: TRBJ2-2
cdr3_aa: CASGLVPGQNTGELFF

d_call: TRBD1
v_call: TRBV5-1
j_call: TRBJ1-1
cdr3_aa: CASSIAGTGATEAFF

d_call: NA
v_call: TRBV29-1
j_call: TRBJ1-1
cdr3_aa: CSVEGRRTEAFF

d_call: TRBD1
v_call: TRBV5-1
j_call: TRBJ2-2
cdr3_aa: CASSLLGQSNTGELFF